This T cell receptor (beta chain) came from a study of T cells in Graves' hyperthyroidism and ophthalmopathy (dated by TCRdb to the late 2010s). Notes on the research overall: Peripheral blood samples were taken at initial diagnosis, before any treatment was given. A discovery cohort of about 100 patients, 43 with Graves' ophthalmopathy and about 58 with stable Graves' hyperthyroidism, was used to find distinguishing TCR V-J signatures. Whether ophthalmopathy could be predicted prospectively was tested in an independent validation cohort made up of under 20 hyperthyroidism patients plus 17 patients who later progressed to ophthalmopathy. The approximately 100 discovery patients were divided at random into training and test sets in a 7:3 ratio. In addition, the study compared T-cell repertoires in thyroid tissue and in blood from roughly six Graves' hyperthyroidism patients. After blood sampling, hyperthyroidism patients were treated with methimazole at a starting dose of 30 mg daily, and ophthalmopathy patients were treated with high-dose intravenous methylprednisolone. The paper reports TCR Vbeta CDR3 sequencing of roughly 140 peripheral blood samples: some 44 ophthalmopathy, 75 to 80 hyperthyroidism and some 17 progressor patients. General study outcomes and caveats: Sample size was not statistically predetermined, and investigators were not blinded to group allocation. Most expanded thyroid clonotypes (frequency above 0.001) were also detected in blood, suggesting blood repertoires may reflect thyroid immune responses. A model built on a 13 V-J signature distinguished ophthalmopathy from stable hyperthyroidism, reaching roughly 88% sensitivity and 81.08% specificity in cross-validation and 80%/75% in testing. In validation, progression to ophthalmopathy was predicted by the model with around 70% sensitivity and around 75% specificity, a median of approximately 6.5 months before onset.

The TCR beta CDR3 regions were amplified from RNA transcripts. A first-round RT-PCR of the TCR CDR3 used the HTBI primer set with the Qiagen OneStep RT-PCR kit. The libraries were constructed in a second round of multiplex PCR and then size-selected and purified. Libraries were sequenced paired-end with 100 bp reads on an Illumina HiSeq2000. In the authors' own workflow: SOAPnuke was used to process the raw data, throwing out any read that contained adapters or uncalled bases, had a mean Phred below 15, or lacked an exact constant-primer or identifier match. High-quality paired reads were merged using COPE v1.2.5, and each unique nucleotide sequence was defined as a clonotype. MiTCR v1.1 was used to align clonotypes to the IMGT TRBV, TRBD and TRBJ reference segments. The analysis included only V-J combinations with a frequency above 0.0001, which together covered approximately 99% of the repertoires. A TCS score was defined as the ratio of F50 (clonal expansion) to E x V (chaos), with BLOSUM62-based TCRdist applied between CDR3 peptides within each V-J. Welch's t-statistics and random forest reduced fewer than 600 V-J features to roughly 13, which were used in a naive Bayes classifier (R e1071). The raw public reads went through TCRdb reprocessing: fastp at Q25, MiXCR clone calling, in-frame beta chains kept. Rows are combined by CDR3 protein, so each entry shows the most common genes and DNA. These V and J calls originate from TCRdb's pipeline instead of the authors' own analysis. This sample is represented by 300,000 to 450,000 distinct CDR3 sequences; about 15% of them were singletons. The ten largest make up approximately 10% of the sample.

The V end gives up 3 bases and the J end 5 bases, leaving 3 bases in the junction not matched to a gene. CDR1 and CDR2 were assigned from the germline V gene as WSHSY and SAAADI. Its CDR3 holds 13 amino acids, cysteine through phenylalanine. Just the 39-base CDR3 DNA is kept, in frame starting at base 1. A patient counted as having stable Graves' hyperthyroidism if no progression to ophthalmopathy occurred over 18 months of follow-up. Hyperthyroidism patients were newly diagnosed, with disease duration under 2 months, and aged 18 to 65 years. Exclusion was applied to patients with uncontrolled infections, other autoimmune diseases, pregnancy or lactation. Diagnoses were established on the basis of clinical symptoms, serum thyroxine and TRAb, thyroid ultrasound, and orbital computed tomography. PBMCs were isolated from 7.5 to 10 ml of fresh peripheral blood by Ficoll-Paque density gradient centrifugation. Total RNA was extracted with Trizol reagent, and quality was checked on an Agilent 2100 Bioanalyzer.

This clonotype came up a few times. Its binding antigen is unknown. Base-call qualities are not available, and no considerably larger clone is one nucleotide away. The chain was built from TRBV10-2 and TRBJ1-1; 7 middle bases align to TRBD1. This TCR was sampled from a woman aged 55-70 years with Graves' hyperthyroidism. The sequenced sample consisted of blood. CDR3 loop: CASSDKGATEAFF. The base sequence is TGCGCCAGCAGTGATAAGGGGGCGACTGAAGCTTTCTTT.